This is a list of T cell receptor beta chains from one sample in a study of blood T cells in healthy people across ages. TCRdb fed the 5' RACE reads into MiXCR, producing one record per CDR3 protein. The sample shows hundreds of thousands of distinct CDR3 sequences, approximately 40% of them seen only once. Sample: blood. The receptors originated from an elderly man in good health. The CDR3 runs from the conserved cysteine through the conserved F or W. Fields, in order: V gene, D gene, J gene, clone size, CDR3 DNA, CDR3 protein. A D gene is named only where the DNA matches it firmly. Some rows mark clone size as missing; the rest say once, few, many or name a class of expanded clone.

TRBV11-2	TRBD1	TRBJ1-2	-	TGTGCCAGCAGCTCCCGACAGGGATGGTATGGCTACACCTTC	CASSSRQGWYGYTF
TRBV20-1	-	TRBJ1-2	-	TGCAGGTCGGGGGCAGCTAACTATGGCTACACCTTC	CRSGAANYGYTF
TRBV6-5	TRBD1	TRBJ2-1	-	TGTGCCAGCAGTAAGTTGACAGGGGGCCGGGACGATGAGCAGTTCTTC	CASSKLTGGRDDEQFF
TRBV7-8	TRBD1	TRBJ2-7	few	TGTGCCAGCAGCGATAGGGGGACAGGGCGCCCCGAGCAGTACTTC	CASSDRGTGRPEQYF
TRBV5-6	TRBD2	TRBJ2-2	-	TGTGCCAGCAGCTGGGGACTAGCGGGAAACACCGGGGAGCTGTTTTTT	CASSWGLAGNTGELFF
TRBV15	TRBD2	TRBJ2-2	-	TGTGCCACCCGGACTAGCGGGAGAACCGGGGAGCTGTTTTTT	CATRTSGRTGELFF
TRBV6-2/TRBV6-3	TRBD1	TRBJ1-1	-	TGTGCCAGCAGGGGGACAGTTCTTACTGAAGCTTTCTTT	CASRGTVLTEAFF
TRBV7-9	-	TRBJ2-3	-	TGTGCCAGCAGCTGGAGTGACGAAACAGATACGCAGTATTTT	CASSWSDETDTQYF
TRBV7-9	TRBD1	TRBJ2-5	-	TGTGCCAGCAGCCCTCCGCTTACAGGGGCAGAGACCCAGTACTTC	CASSPPLTGAETQYF
TRBV6-5	TRBD2	TRBJ2-2	-	TGTGCCAGCAGTTACTCGCGGCTAGCGGGGGGTAGCGGGGAGCTGTTTTTT	CASSYSRLAGGSGELFF
TRBV12-3/TRBV12-4	-	TRBJ1-2	-	TGTGCCAGCAGTTTAGCGGGAGAGTTGGCGGACAACTATGGCTACACCTTC	CASSLAGELADNYGYTF
TRBV11-3	-	TRBJ2-3	many	TGTGCCAGCAGCTCTCTCGGGACAGATACGCAGTATTTT	CASSSLGTDTQYF
TRBV6-5	-	TRBJ2-5	-	TGTGCCAGCAGGCCTCCAGGATTCATTGAGGAGACCCAGTACTTC	CASRPPGFIEETQYF
TRBV20-1	TRBD2	TRBJ2-3	few	TGCAGTGCTAGAGGACTAGCGGGAGTCCTAACAGATACGCAGTATTTT	CSARGLAGVLTDTQYF
TRBV14	-	TRBJ1-2	-	TGTGCCAGCAGCCAACACACAGACAGCCCCGATAACTATGGCTACACCTTC	CASSQHTDSPDNYGYTF
TRBV2	TRBD2	TRBJ2-3	-	TGTGCCAGCGGACCCGGGACTAGCAGTACAGATACGCAGTATTTT	CASGPGTSSTDTQYF
TRBV5-5	-	TRBJ2-3	-	TGTGCCAGCAGCTTGCGCGGGGGCGGAGATACGCAGTATTTT	CASSLRGGGDTQYF
TRBV7-9	TRBD1	TRBJ2-4	-	TGTGCCAGCAGCTCTACTGCCGGGACAGGGAGTCTGGCCAAAAACATTCAGTACTTC	CASSSTAGTGSLAKNIQYF
TRBV3-1	TRBD2	TRBJ2-3	many	TGTGCCAGCAGCCAAGGTGGGCTAGCGGCCACAGATACGCAGTATTTT	CASSQGGLAATDTQYF
TRBV7-2	-	TRBJ2-5	once	TGTGCCAGCAGCCGGGGACTCCCGGGAGAGACCCAGTACTTC	CASSRGLPGETQYF
TRBV6-1	TRBD2	TRBJ2-3	few	TGTGCCAGCAGTGAAATCCTGATGACTAGCGGGAGGGCACATACGCAGTATTTT	CASSEILMTSGRAHTQYF